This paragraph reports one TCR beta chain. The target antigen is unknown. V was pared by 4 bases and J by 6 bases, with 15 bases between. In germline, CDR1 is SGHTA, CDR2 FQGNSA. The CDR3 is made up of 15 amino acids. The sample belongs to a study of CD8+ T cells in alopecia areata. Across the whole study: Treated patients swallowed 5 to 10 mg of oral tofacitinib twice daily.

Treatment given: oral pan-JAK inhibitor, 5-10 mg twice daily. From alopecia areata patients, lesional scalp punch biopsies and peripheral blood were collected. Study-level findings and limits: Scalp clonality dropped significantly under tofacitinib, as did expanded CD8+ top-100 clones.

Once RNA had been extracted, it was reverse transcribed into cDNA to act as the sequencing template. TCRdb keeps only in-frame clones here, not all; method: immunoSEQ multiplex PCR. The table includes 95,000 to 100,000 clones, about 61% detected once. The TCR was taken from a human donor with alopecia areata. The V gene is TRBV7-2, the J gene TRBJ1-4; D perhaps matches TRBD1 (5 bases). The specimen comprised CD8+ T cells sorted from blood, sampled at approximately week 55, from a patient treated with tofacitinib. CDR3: CASSWGSERDEKLFF. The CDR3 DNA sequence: TGTGCCAGCAGCTGGGGCTCAGAGAGGGATGAAAAACTGTTTTTT.